A single sample is the source of the 20 T cell receptor beta chains below, sequenced in a study of shared clonotypes between healthy human individuals. Using immunoSEQ multiplex PCR, the repertoire was profiled, and TCRdb retains in-frame clones only, with some absent. This table has just over 2,000,000 clones, approximately 95% appearing once. The sequencing input was naive CD4+ T cells sorted from blood. Subset given: CD45RA+ positively selected. These receptors were collected from a man aged 18 to 29 in good health.

This rearrangement joins TRBV25-1 to TRBJ2-1; 8 nucleotides line up with TRBD2. The V gene end was trimmed by 1 base and the J gene end by 7 bases; junction bases not matched to a gene: 9. CDR1 and CDR2 from the germline V gene are MGHDK and SYGVNS. The CDR3 runs to 16 residues. The CDR3 protein is CASSESRGLASNEQFF. CDR3 sequence (DNA): TGTGCCAGCAGTGAATCGAGAGGACTAGCATCAAATGAGCAGTTCTTC.

The rearrangement joins TRBV19 to TRBJ1-6; tentative D call: TRBD1 (6 bases). CDR3 length: 16 amino acids. V was trimmed by 4 bases and J by 10 bases, leaving 20 bases between them. Germline V gene sequence: CDR1 LNHDA, CDR2 SQIVND (reference sequence). The CDR3 bases are TGTGCCAGTAGTACCGAACAGGGCGGAATCGCCTCACCCCTCCACTTT. Amino acid sequence: CASSTEQGGIASPLHF.

The chain joins TRBV6-6 to TRBJ1-2; no clear D gene. This CDR3 has 13 residues. Germline CDR1 and CDR2: MNHNY and SVGAGI (reference sequence). V lost 7 bases, J lost 2 bases, and 11 bases lay in between. CDR3 protein: CASIKGDNYGYTF. DNA for the CDR3: TGTGCCAGCATAAAGGGAGACAACTATGGCTACACCTTC.

The chain is built from TRBV5-1 and TRBJ2-7; D unclear. The CDR3 is 15 residues long. Germline V gene lookup returns CDR1 SGHRS and CDR2 YFSETQ. V was pared by 2 bases and J by 4 bases, with 16 bases between. The CDR3 sequence is CASSLNRVESYEQYF. The CDR3 DNA reads as TGCGCCAGCAGCTTAAATAGGGTGGAAAGTTACGAGCAGTACTTC.

CDR3 amino acids: CASTQGGVEYGYTF. The CDR3 bases are TGTGCCAGCACCCAGGGGGGCGTAGAATATGGCTACACCTTC. The genes are TRBV5-4 and TRBJ1-2, with 7 positions matching TRBD1. Germline trimming cut 6 bases from V and 5 bases from J; bases unmatched to any gene: 10. Germline lookup yields CDR1 SGHNT and CDR2 YYREEE (reference sequence). This CDR3 contains 14 residues.

Concerning this clone itself: Other DNA sequences of this sample code for an identical CDR3. This chain connects TRBV2 to TRBJ1-2; D uncertain. Trimming took 7 bases from V and 0 from J, leaving 3 bases between them. This CDR3 contains 11 residues. Germline CDR1 is SNHLY and CDR2 is FYNNEI. CDR3 sequence: CASTPNYGYTF. The CDR3 nucleotides read TGTGCCAGCACCCCTAACTATGGCTACACCTTC.

This chain connects TRBV28 to TRBJ2-4, with TRBD2 matching 12 bases. Germline V gives CDR1 MDHEN, CDR2 SYDVKM. The CDR3 totals 16 residues. The J segment lost 3 bases and the V segment lost 2 bases, leaving 2 bases of the junction unmatched. The CDR3 DNA is TGTGCCAGCAGTTTACTAGCGGGAGGGGTCAAAAACATTCAGTACTTC. Protein: CASSLLAGGVKNIQYF.

The genes are TRBV15 and TRBJ2-6, with D perhaps TRBD2 (5 bases). The CDR3 is 18 amino acids. In germline, CDR1 is LNHNV, CDR2 YYDKDF (reference sequence). The V end was cut by 0 bases, the J end by 2 bases, with 14 bases between. Written as DNA, the CDR3 is TGTGCCACCAGCAGAGATCGACGGGGTACCGCTGGGGCCAACGTCCTGACTTTC. Protein: CATSRDRRGTAGANVLTF.

J is TRBJ1-1 and V is TRBV15; no reliable D call. CDR1 is LNHNV, CDR2 YYDKDF, per germline (reference sequence). This CDR3 is built from 15 residues. V lost 1 base, J lost 3 bases, and 12 bases lay in between. The CDR3 protein is CATSRVEGNDTEAFF. The CDR3 region has the DNA TGTGCCACCAGCAGAGTGGAGGGCAACGACACTGAAGCTTTCTTT.

This sequence joins TRBV6-5 and TRBJ1-1; D is undetermined. Trimming removed 4 bases from V and 8 bases from J, with 8 bases in between. Germline V gene data show CDR1 as MNHEY and CDR2 as SVGAGI. The CDR3 is 11 residues long. DNA for the CDR3: TGTGCCAGCAGTTTTCGAGGGGAAGCTTTCTTT. Residues: CASSFRGEAFF.

The rearrangement links TRBV18 to TRBJ1-5; D remains ambiguous. The CDR3 is made up of 15 amino acids. V was pared by 3 bases and J by 0 bases, with 9 bases between. Germline loops: CDR1 KGHSH, CDR2 LQKENI. The CDR3 sequence: CASSPDPYSNQPQHF. The DNA for the CDR3 is TGTGCCAGCTCACCTGATCCGTATAGCAATCAGCCCCAGCATTTT.

The genes are TRBV7-9 and TRBJ2-3, with a possible D match to TRBD1 (6 bases). Germline V gives CDR1 SEHNR, CDR2 FQNEAQ (reference sequence). The CDR3 extends over 17 amino acids. Trimming shortened V by 5 bases and J by 6 bases, and 24 bases separated the two germline ends. The CDR3 reads CASSPPAGAPGGDTQYF. CDR3 DNA: TGTGCCAGCAGCCCCCCCGCAGGGGCCCCCGGTGGCGATACGCAGTATTTT.

The chain uses TRBV19 and TRBJ2-7, with 8 bases fitting TRBD2. From germline, CDR1 is LNHDA and CDR2 SQIVND (reference sequence). J was trimmed by 7 bases and V by 4 bases; bases with no gene match: 6. The CDR3 extends over 13 amino acids. The CDR3 DNA is TGTGCCAGTAGTAGCGGGGGGTTCGGAGAGCAGTACTTC. As protein: CASSSGGFGEQYF.

This chain uses TRBV2 with TRBJ2-5; TRBD1 is a possible D gene (6 bases). Trimming pared 3 bases from V and 0 bases from J, leaving 14 bases between. CDR1 SNHLY and CDR2 FYNNEI come from the germline V gene. The CDR3 totals 16 residues. This CDR3 is CASSEFRDMYQETQYF. In DNA form, the CDR3 reads TGTGCCAGCAGTGAGTTCCGGGACATGTACCAAGAGACCCAGTACTTC.

The rearrangement joins TRBV2 to TRBJ2-3; the match to TRBD2 covers 8 bases. Looked up from germline, CDR1 is SNHLY and CDR2 is FYNNEI. The CDR3 has 14 residues. The V and J ends lost 7 bases and 3 bases, in that order; junction bases with no gene match: 6. For the CDR3, the DNA is TGTGCCAGCACCTTAGCGGGATTAACAGATACGCAGTATTTT. Encoded protein: CASTLAGLTDTQYF.

The V and J genes are TRBV5-6 and TRBJ2-2; 8 bases are shared with TRBD1. After removal of 5 bases from V and 5 bases from J, the junction contained 5 bases not matched to a gene. CDR1 and CDR2 (germline): SGHDT, YYEEEE. This CDR3 comprises 14 residues. The CDR3 nucleotides are TGTGCCAGCAGGTGGACAGGGAGTACCGGGGAGCTGTTTTTT. Translation: CASRWTGSTGELFF.

V usage is TRBV5-1 and J usage is TRBJ2-6, with 11 bases aligning to TRBD2. The V and J ends lost 0 bases and 1 base, in that order; junction bases with no gene match: 0. The CDR3 contains 17 residues. CDR1 is SGHRS and CDR2 is YFSETQ in the germline V gene. The CDR3 bases are TGCGCCAGCAGCTTGGGACTAGCGGGATCTGGGGCCAACGTCCTGACTTTC. It yields the protein CASSLGLAGSGANVLTF.

The CDR3 loop reads CASSRQVDRNNEKLFF. CDR3 nucleotides: TGTGCCAGCAGCCGACAAGTAGACAGGAATAATGAAAAACTGTTTTTT. This chain uses TRBV25-1 with TRBJ1-4; a possible D gene is TRBD1 (6 bases). V was pared by 6 bases and J by 4 bases, with 18 bases between. Germline assignment: CDR1 MGHDK and CDR2 SYGVNS. The CDR3 has 16 amino acids.

As for this clone: One junction end does not reproduce the germline sequence, and a read error may be involved. This chain uses TRBV16 with TRBJ2-7, with TRBD1 matching over 9 bases. Germline CDR1 reads KGHSY; CDR2 reads FQNENV. The CDR3 totals 12 residues. The CDR3: CASSQSTGQGCF. Here the CDR3 DNA reads TGTGCCAGCAGCCAATCAACAGGACAGGGGTGCTTC.

This chain connects TRBV14 to TRBJ1-2, with unresolved D. The V end lost 4 bases, the J end lost 13 bases, and 22 bases lay between the germline ends. The CDR3 runs to 14 residues. Germline values: CDR1 SGHDN, CDR2 FVKESK. The CDR3: CASSRIAPPVGTTF. The CDR3 DNA reads TGTGCCAGCAGCCGAATTGCCCCGCCGGTGGGTACCACCTTC.